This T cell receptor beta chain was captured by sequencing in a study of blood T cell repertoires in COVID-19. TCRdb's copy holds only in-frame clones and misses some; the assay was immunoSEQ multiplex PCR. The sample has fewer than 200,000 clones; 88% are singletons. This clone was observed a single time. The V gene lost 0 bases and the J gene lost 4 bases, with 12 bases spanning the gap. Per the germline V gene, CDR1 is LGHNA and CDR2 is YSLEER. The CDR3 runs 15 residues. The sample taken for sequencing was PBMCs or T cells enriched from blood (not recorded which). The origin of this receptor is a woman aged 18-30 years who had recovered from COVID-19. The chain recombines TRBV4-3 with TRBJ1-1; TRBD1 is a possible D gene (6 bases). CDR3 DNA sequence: TGCGCCAGCAGCCAAGAAGAGGGGGTAATCACTGAAGCTTTCTTT. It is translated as CASSQEEGVITEAFF.